The 32 T cell receptor beta chains listed next were all sequenced from one sample in a study of breast tumors, draining lymph nodes, adjacent tissues. From the multiplex PCR reads, TCRdb called clonotypes with MiXCR, one entry per CDR3 protein. The data hold about 12,000 distinct CDR3 sequences, with 70% observed a single time. The sample was tumor-adjacent breast tissue. Receptor source: a female donor with breast cancer. Some clones in this sample may be carry-over from other donors' samples.

The chain employs TRBV9 and TRBJ1-4, with 7 bases lining up with TRBD1. Germline V gene lookup returns CDR1 SGDLS and CDR2 YYNGEE. Trimming cost V 4 bases and J 6 bases; bases outside gene matches: 9. The CDR3 totals 15 residues. CDR3 amino acids: CASSTEDRDDEKLFF. The CDR3 DNA is TGTGCCAGCAGCACTGAAGACAGGGACGATGAAAAACTGTTTTTT.

This clonotype was found many times. The V call is TRBV19, the J call TRBJ2-5; TRBD2 agrees at 10 bases. Per germline, CDR1 LNHDA and CDR2 SQIVND (reference sequence). The CDR3 extends over 14 amino acids. The J segment lost 3 bases and the V segment lost 5 bases, leaving 3 bases of the junction unmatched. Written as DNA, the CDR3 is TGTGCCAGTAGTTTTAGCGGGAGGAAAGAGACCCAGTACTTC. It codes for CASSFSGRKETQYF.

This clonotype counts as medium-sized (0.01 to 0.1%). This rearrangement joins TRBV5-5 to TRBJ2-7; D perhaps matches TRBD1 (6 bases). The CDR3 has 15 amino acids. The V gene lost 1 base and the J gene lost 3 bases, with 14 bases spanning the gap. Germline V gene sequence: CDR1 SGHKS, CDR2 YYEKEE (reference sequence). CDR3 sequence reads: CASSLSGTPFYEQYF. CDR3 in DNA: TGTGCCAGCAGCTTGTCCGGGACACCATTCTACGAGCAGTACTTC.

This clonotype is deemed medium-sized. J is TRBJ2-7 and V is TRBV2; D call uncertain. Germline CDR1 and CDR2: SNHLY and FYNNEI. This CDR3 has 11 residues. V was clipped by 8 bases and J by 6 bases, with 11 bases between them. This CDR3 reads CASSRLGEQYF. CDR3 nucleotides: TGTGCCAGCTCGCGTTTAGGCGAGCAGTACTTC.

V and J are TRBV12-5 and TRBJ2-3; 9 bases are shared with TRBD2. J lost 3 bases, V lost 0 bases, and 10 bases had no gene match. The CDR3 is made up of 18 amino acids. The germline V gene has CDR1 LGHNT and CDR2 FRNRAP. CDR3: CASGLVQGSGGLTDTQYF. The DNA for the CDR3 is TGTGCTAGTGGTTTGGTACAGGGTAGCGGGGGCCTGACAGATACGCAGTATTTT.

The chain carries TRBV24-1 and TRBJ1-2; no firm D call. CDR3 size: 14 residues. V was clipped by 3 bases and J by 0 bases, with 7 bases between them. Germline lookup yields CDR1 KGHDR and CDR2 SFDVKD. CDR3 amino acids: CATSDPSTNYGYTF. DNA for the CDR3: TGTGCCACCAGTGATCCCAGTACTAACTATGGCTACACCTTC.

This clonotype was found once. The rearrangement uses TRBV12-3 or TRBV12-4 and TRBJ2-2, with a possible D match to TRBD1 (6 bases). The CDR3 totals 14 residues. Trimming removed 5 bases at V and 5 bases at J, with 12 bases between. The CDR3 DNA reads TGTGCCAGCAGTCTCATACAGGGTACCGGGGAGCTGTTTTTT. It specifies CASSLIQGTGELFF.

This clonotype was counted a single time. V usage is TRBV5-1 and J usage is TRBJ2-7; D might be TRBD2 (5 bases). This CDR3 has 12 residues. Trimming left V 4 bases short and J 2 bases short, with 7 bases between. Germline CDR1 SGHRS, CDR2 YFSETQ. The CDR3: CASSTGTYEQYF. The CDR3 nucleotides are TGCGCCAGCAGCACCGGGACCTACGAGCAGTACTTC.

The sample holds a few counts of this clonotype. The chain is built from TRBV10-3 and TRBJ2-1; 14 nucleotides align to TRBD2. This CDR3 comprises 18 residues. Germline CDR1 ENHRY, CDR2 SYGVKD. V shed 2 bases, J shed 2 bases, and the junction held 5 bases outside the gene matches. The CDR3 spells CAISESGTSGRTYNEQFF. Here the CDR3 DNA reads TGTGCCATCAGTGAGAGCGGGACTAGCGGGAGAACCTACAATGAGCAGTTCTTC.

Regarding this clonotype: The junction and the germline gene differ at one end; a read error may be behind it. This chain uses TRBV20-1 with TRBJ1-4; D unclear. The CDR3 runs to 12 residues. Germline V gene sequence: CDR1 DFQATT, CDR2 SNEGSKA (reference sequence). The CDR3: CSARGLNGKLFF. The CDR3 region has the DNA TGCAGTGCTAGAGGCCTAAATGGAAAACTGTTTTTT.

The CDR3 nucleotides are TGCGCCAGCAGTGAGCTTAACGTGGCTTCAGGGGGCTACACCTTC. As protein: CASSELNVASGGYTF. The V call is TRBV10-2, the J call TRBJ1-2; the D gene is possibly TRBD1 (5 bases). This CDR3 is built from 15 residues. The germline V and J ends were trimmed by 2 bases and 8 bases, with 18 bases remaining between them. CDR1 is WSHSY and CDR2 is SAAADI in the germline V gene.

About this clonotype itself: Compared with germline, one end of the junction differs, possibly owing to a read error. V gene TRBV20-1 combines with J gene TRBJ2-1; D is undetermined. The CDR3 is made up of 13 amino acids. Germline CDR1 reads DFQATT; CDR2 reads SNEGSKA (reference sequence). CDR3 sequence reads: CSARDPLSSEQLF. The CDR3 DNA follows: TGCAGTGCTAGAGACCCGCTATCCTCTGAGCAGCTCTTC.

This sequence joins TRBV20-1 and TRBJ2-1, with 7 positions matching TRBD2. Germline V gene data show CDR1 as DFQATT and CDR2 as SNEGSKA (reference sequence). The CDR3 is 15 residues long. Unmatched junction bases numbered 6, after V lost 0 bases and J lost 4 bases. CDR3 sequence reads: CSARDMGLPYNEQFF. DNA for the CDR3: TGCAGTGCTAGAGATATGGGACTACCATACAATGAGCAGTTCTTC.

In its sample, this clonotype ranks as medium-sized. This sequence joins TRBV29-1 and TRBJ2-7, with 12 nucleotides matching TRBD2. Per germline, CDR1 SQVTM and CDR2 ANQGSEA. CDR3 length: 12 amino acids. J gave up 7 bases and V 4 bases, and 2 bases lay outside the gene matches. The CDR3, as DNA: TGCAGCGTTGGACTAGCGGGAGAAGAGCAGTACTTC. Translated, it gives CSVGLAGEEQYF.

The V and J genes are TRBV6-1 and TRBJ1-2; 7 nucleotides agree with TRBD1. The ends lost 7 bases at V and 8 bases at J; junction bases unmatched: 10. Germline V gives CDR1 MNHNS, CDR2 SASEGT. The CDR3 contains 13 residues. The DNA for the CDR3 is TGTGCCAGCACCCTAGGGGGCGCGGGAGGCTACACCTTC. Translation gives CASTLGGAGGYTF.

This chain links TRBV11-2 with TRBJ1-5; TRBD1 matches 9 bases. V lost 5 bases and J lost 0; bases outside the gene matches: 8. This CDR3 has 17 residues. The germline CDR1 and CDR2 sequences are SGHAT and FQNNGV. CDR3 loop: CASSLGTGKVSNQPQHF. CDR3 nucleotide sequence: TGTGCCAGCAGCCTCGGGACAGGGAAGGTTAGCAATCAGCCCCAGCATTTT.

This chain joins TRBV7-3 and TRBJ1-4; TRBD1 might be the D (6 bases). The CDR3 is made up of 15 amino acids. CDR1 is SGHTA and CDR2 is FQGTGA in the germline V gene. V shed 2 bases and J shed 7 bases, with 14 bases lying between them. In DNA form, the CDR3 reads TGTGCCAGCAGCTTAGGACAGACCTCGGGTGAAAAACTGTTTTTT. Amino acid sequence: CASSLGQTSGEKLFF. Supplemented by reference TRBV7-3 and TRBJ1-4, the full variable domain reads GAGVSQTPSNKVTEKGKYVELRCDPISGHTALYWYRQSLGQGPEFLIYFQGTGAADDSGLPNDRFFAVRPEGSVSTLKIQRTERGDSAVYLCASSLGQTSGEKLFFGSGTQLSVL.

Many counts were recorded for this clonotype. The chain is built from TRBV30 and TRBJ1-2; 8 bases are a match to TRBD1. Per the germline V gene, CDR1 is GTSNPN and CDR2 is SVGIG (reference sequence). The CDR3 sequence is 13 residues long. V lost 2 bases to trimming and J lost 7 bases; unmatched junction nucleotides: 6. The DNA for the CDR3 is TGTGCCTGGAGTCGGACAGGGTGGTCTGGCTACACCTTC. It encodes CAWSRTGWSGYTF.

The rearrangement links TRBV7-2 to TRBJ2-7; 10 nucleotides line up with TRBD2. The J segment lost 7 bases and the V segment lost 2 bases, leaving 5 bases of the junction unmatched. Germline CDR1 is SGHTA and CDR2 is FQGNSA. This CDR3 comprises 14 residues. The CDR3 protein is CASSLLAGAGEQYF. DNA of the CDR3: TGTGCCAGCAGCTTACTAGCGGGAGCGGGGGAGCAGTACTTC.

The rearrangement uses TRBV12-3 or TRBV12-4 and TRBJ2-1, with a weak D call TRBD1 (6 bases). This CDR3 is built from 13 residues. Between the trimmed V and J ends, which lost 3 bases and 5 bases, there was a span of 8 bases. CDR3 amino acids: CASSLGQNNEQFF. The CDR3 region has the DNA TGTGCCAGCAGTTTGGGACAAAACAATGAGCAGTTCTTC.

The genes are TRBV15 and TRBJ2-3, with 8 bases lining up with TRBD2. Germline V lookup: CDR1 LNHNV, CDR2 YYDKDF (reference sequence). Trimming took 0 bases from V and 3 from J; bases not matched to a gene: 5. This CDR3 has 16 residues. CDR3 region: CATSREGTRGTDTQYF. The CDR3 nucleotides are TGTGCCACCAGCAGAGAGGGGACTAGAGGTACAGATACGCAGTATTTT.

This rearrangement joins TRBV12-3 or TRBV12-4 to TRBJ2-5; D is unresolved. V was shortened by 4 bases and J by 2 bases, with 8 bases between the two germline ends. The length of the CDR3 is 13 residues. The chain's CDR3 is CASSSFGQETQYF. Here the CDR3 DNA reads TGTGCCAGCAGTTCTTTTGGGCAAGAGACCCAGTACTTC.

This clonotype was seen ten or more times. V usage is TRBV9 and J usage is TRBJ1-2; D gene unclear. V lost 0 bases and J 2 bases, leaving 11 bases between the germline ends. Germline V CDR1 and CDR2: SGDLS, YYNGEE. CDR3 size: 15 residues. The CDR3 DNA reads TGTGCCAGCAGCGTAGAGCCGTCGGGAAACTATGGCTACACCTTC. Amino acid sequence: CASSVEPSGNYGYTF.

J is TRBJ2-4 and V is TRBV11-2, with 8 bases aligning to TRBD2. Germline V gene lookup returns CDR1 SGHAT and CDR2 FQNNGV. V gave up 0 bases and J gave up 6 bases; unmatched junction bases: 4. CDR3 length equals 15 residues. The CDR3 DNA sequence: TGTGCCAGCAGCTTAGACCCGGGGGGGCCAAACATTCAGTACTTC. Its translation is CASSLDPGGPNIQYF.

For this clonotype: One end of the junction does not line up with germline, which may come from a read error. V usage is TRBV6-5 and J usage is TRBJ2-7; 9 bases agree with TRBD1. Germline CDR1 and CDR2: MNHEY and SVGAGI. The CDR3 runs to 12 residues. The CDR3: CASGTGPGEQDF. Here the CDR3 DNA reads TGTGCCAGTGGGACAGGGCCGGGCGAGCAGGACTTC.

The V and J genes are TRBV12-3 or TRBV12-4 and TRBJ2-3; D remains ambiguous. Trimming cost V 3 bases and J 8 bases, with 6 bases left between them. This CDR3 spans 11 amino acids. The CDR3 sequence is CASSLGGTQYF. CDR3 coding DNA: TGTGCCAGCAGTTTGGGCGGTACGCAGTATTTT.

This chain uses TRBV5-4 with TRBJ1-4; D ambiguous. The V end was cut by 5 bases, the J end by 9 bases, with 14 bases between. CDR3 length equals 13 residues. Per germline, CDR1 SGHNT and CDR2 YYREEE (reference sequence). The CDR3 nucleotides are TGTGCCAGCAGTCATTTCGGGGATAAAAAACTGTTTTTT. Its translation: CASSHFGDKKLFF.

This clonotype was observed a single time. The genes are TRBV2 and TRBJ2-1; D could derive from TRBD1 or TRBD2 (5 bases each). There are 13 residues in the CDR3. Germline-derived CDR1 and CDR2 are SNHLY and FYNNEI. Trimming left V 6 bases short and J 8 bases short, with 14 bases between. CDR3 in amino acids: CASSWGRGDEQFF. Written as DNA, the CDR3 is TGTGCCAGCAGCTGGGGGAGAGGGGATGAGCAGTTCTTC. Looking up the rest from reference TRBV2 and TRBJ2-1 gives the full variable domain: EPEVTQTPSHQVTQMGQEVILRCVPISNHLYFYWYRQILGQKVEFLVSFYNNEISEKSEIFDDQFSVERPDGSNFTLKIRSTKLEDSAMYFCASSWGRGDEQFFGPGTRLTVL.

The chain joins TRBV12-3 or TRBV12-4 to TRBJ1-6, with 8 bases fitting TRBD1. CDR3 length: 16 residues. The junction had 5 bases not matched to a gene; V was cut back by 1 base and J by 6 bases. The DNA of the CDR3 is TGTGCCAGCAGTTTAGGGCAGGGGGCATCTAATTCACCCCTCCACTTT. It codes for CASSLGQGASNSPLHF.

The gene calls are TRBV6-1 and TRBJ2-7; 7 bases align to TRBD1. This CDR3 has 14 residues. V gave up 4 bases and J gave up 2 bases; unmatched junction bases: 5. Germline loops: CDR1 MNHNS, CDR2 SASEGT. CDR3 sequence reads: CASSGRDRPYEQYF. In DNA, the CDR3 is TGTGCCAGCAGTGGAAGGGACAGACCCTACGAGCAGTACTTC.

This sequence joins TRBV12-3 or TRBV12-4 and TRBJ1-2, with TRBD1 identical over 10 bases. The CDR3 sequence is 14 residues long. The V gene end was trimmed by 6 bases and the J gene end by 7 bases; junction bases not matched to a gene: 8. The CDR3 region has the DNA TGTGCCAGCAGCCAAGGACAGGGGGTGGGTGGCTACACCTTC. Its protein product is CASSQGQGVGGYTF.

The V gene is TRBV29-1, the J gene TRBJ2-5; possible D gene TRBD1, 5 bases. The CDR3 covers 12 residues. Germline assignment: CDR1 SQVTM and CDR2 ANQGSEA. V was clipped by 7 bases and J by 2 bases, with 11 bases between them. The CDR3 spells CSAMGPQETQYF. DNA for the CDR3: TGCAGCGCCATGGGGCCACAAGAGACCCAGTACTTC.